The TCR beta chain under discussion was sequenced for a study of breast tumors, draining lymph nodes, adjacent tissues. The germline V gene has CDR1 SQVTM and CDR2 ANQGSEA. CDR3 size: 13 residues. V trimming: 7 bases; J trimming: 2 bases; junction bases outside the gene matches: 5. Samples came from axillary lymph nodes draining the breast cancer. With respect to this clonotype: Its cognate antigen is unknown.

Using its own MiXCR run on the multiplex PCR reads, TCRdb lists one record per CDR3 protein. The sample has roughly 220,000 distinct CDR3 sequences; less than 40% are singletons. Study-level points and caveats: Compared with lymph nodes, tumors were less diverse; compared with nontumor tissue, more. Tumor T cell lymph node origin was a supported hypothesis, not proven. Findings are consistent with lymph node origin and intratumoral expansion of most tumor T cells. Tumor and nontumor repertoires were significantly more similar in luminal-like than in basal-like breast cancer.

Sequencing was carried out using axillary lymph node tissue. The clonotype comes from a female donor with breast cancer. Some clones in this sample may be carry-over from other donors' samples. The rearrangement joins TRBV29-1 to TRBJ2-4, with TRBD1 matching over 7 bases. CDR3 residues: CSALDRSKNIQYF. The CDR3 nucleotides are TGCAGCGCATTGGACAGGTCCAAAAACATTCAGTACTTC.